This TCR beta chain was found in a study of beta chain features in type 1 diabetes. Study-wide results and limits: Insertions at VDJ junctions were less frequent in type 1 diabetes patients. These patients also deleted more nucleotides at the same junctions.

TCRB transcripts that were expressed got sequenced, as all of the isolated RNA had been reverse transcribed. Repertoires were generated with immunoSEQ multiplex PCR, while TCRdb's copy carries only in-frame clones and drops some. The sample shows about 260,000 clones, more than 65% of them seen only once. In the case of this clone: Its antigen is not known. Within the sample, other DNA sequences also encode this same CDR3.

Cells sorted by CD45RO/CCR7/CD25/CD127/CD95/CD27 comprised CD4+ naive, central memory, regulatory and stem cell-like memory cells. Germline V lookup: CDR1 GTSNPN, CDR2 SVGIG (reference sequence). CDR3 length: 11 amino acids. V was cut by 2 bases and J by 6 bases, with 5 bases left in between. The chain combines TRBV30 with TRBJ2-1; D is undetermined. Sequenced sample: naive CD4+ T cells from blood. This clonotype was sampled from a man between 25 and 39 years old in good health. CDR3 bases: TGTGCCTGGAGTTCAAGCAATGAGCAGTTCTTC. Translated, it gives CAWSSSNEQFF.